Below, one T cell receptor beta chain is given with its context. Its antigen is unidentified. Regarding treatment: about 20 received Ad26.COV2.S at low or high dose, single or two shots; several received placebo; per-sample allocation not given. After the first vaccine or placebo injection, samples were drawn on day 63. Here immunoSEQ multiplex PCR was the method, and the copy in TCRdb shows in-frame clones only, minus some. This table holds around 420,000 clones, roughly 90% found once. The sample is drawn from a study of Ad26.COV2.S vaccination and SARS-CoV-2 variants. Background on the study: A participant enrolled in the COV1001 Ad26.COV2.S trial arm provided the sample. Ad26.COV2.S was injected intramuscularly once or twice, 56 days apart. Study-wide results and caveats: For non-spike TCRs, breadth in vaccine recipients resembled that in placebo recipients.

V lost 3 bases and J 10 bases, leaving 13 bases between the germline ends. This CDR3 is 14 amino acids long. Looked up from germline, CDR1 is LNHDA and CDR2 is SQIVND (reference sequence). The input for sequencing was peripheral blood, taken in a trial of Ad26.COV2.S vaccine versus placebo. The source is a person aged 18-60 years who received the Ad26.COV2.S COVID-19 vaccine or a placebo. The rearrangement uses TRBV19 and TRBJ1-6; D is ambiguous. The CDR3: CASSIKQEESPLHF. CDR3 DNA sequence: TGTGCCAGTAGTATTAAGCAGGAGGAATCACCCCTCCACTTT.